This TCR beta chain was recorded in a study of OX40 agonist ivuxolimab in advanced cancers. Across the whole study: Prior anti-PD-1, anti-PD-L1 or anti-CTLA-4 therapy did not bar entry, and 40% had some. The study's findings and limits: CD8+ T cells (on average) carried more expanded clones than CD4+ T cells.

As regards this clone: The target antigen is unknown.

The table came from immunoSEQ multiplex PCR; TCRdb's copy has only in-frame clones and leaves some out. The sample lists 47,000 or so clones; about 90% were seen once. The sequences come from CD4+ or CD8+ T cells sorted from blood, collected in a trial of the OX40 agonist ivuxolimab. This receptor was taken from an adult with an advanced solid tumor such as melanoma, head and neck, liver or kidney cancer.

CDR3 loop: CAWSRLRTDTQYF. For the CDR3, the DNA is TGTGCCTGGAGTAGGCTCCGCACAGATACGCAGTATTTT. The chain has TRBV30 and TRBJ2-3; no clear D gene. Looked up from germline, CDR1 is GTSNPN and CDR2 is SVGIG (reference sequence). The V gene lost 2 bases and the J gene lost 1 base, with 7 bases spanning the gap. The CDR3 has 13 amino acids. The complete variable domain, with remaining parts taken from reference TRBV30 and TRBJ2-3, reads SQTIHQWPATLVQPVGSPLSLECTVEGTSNPNLYWYRQAAGRGLQLLFYSVGIGQISSEVPQNLSASRPQDRQFILSSKKLLLSDSGFYLCAWSRLRTDTQYFGPGTRLTVL.